This is a list of T cell receptor beta chains from one sample in a study of identical twins' blood T cells. One entry per CDR3 protein, called by TCRdb with MiXCR from the 5' RACE reads. Of roughly 380,000 distinct CDR3 sequences in the sample, about 28% were seen once. What was sequenced was PBMCs. Receptor source: a woman aged 18 to 50 in good health. Each CDR3 is given with its conserved first and last residue. D genes are given only for firm matches. The listing skips clone size in some rows; elsewhere it reads once, few, many or a size class.

TRBJ2-1	NA	TRBV11-2	TRBD2	CASSPGNSGYNEQFF	TGTGCCAGCAGCCCGGGGAATAGCGGGTACAATGAGCAGTTCTTC
TRBJ2-7	NA	TRBV12-3/TRBV12-4	NA	CASTLRGAGLYF	TGTGCCAGCACCCTCCGGGGGGCGGGCTTGTACTTC
TRBJ2-1	NA	TRBV14	NA	CASRASASAYNEQFF	TGTGCCAGCAGGGCTAGCGCCAGCGCCTACAATGAGCAGTTCTTC
TRBJ2-1	once	TRBV7-2	NA	CARSRGVNEQFF	TGTGCCCGCAGCCGAGGGGTTAATGAGCAGTTCTTC
TRBJ1-6	NA	TRBV20-1	NA	CSAPRDPNNSPLRF	TGCAGTGCTCCTCGGGACCCAAACAATTCACCCCTCCGCTTT
TRBJ2-1	few	TRBV6-2/TRBV6-3	NA	CASSTPGGYEQFF	TGTGCCAGCAGTACCCCCGGGGGTTATGAGCAGTTCTTC
TRBJ1-4	many	TRBV3-1	TRBD1	CASSLRGQGEKLFF	TGTGCCAGCAGCCTCCGTGGACAGGGCGAAAAACTGTTTTTT
TRBJ1-1	once	TRBV29-1	NA	CSTRDRMFPTEAFF	TGCAGCACCCGGGACCGGATGTTTCCCACTGAAGCTTTCTTT
TRBJ2-5	NA	TRBV5-6	NA	CASSLNRPGFLPQETQYF	TGTGCCAGCAGCTTGAATCGGCCCGGATTTTTGCCCCAAGAGACCCAGTACTTC
TRBJ2-7	NA	TRBV20-1	NA	CSALTRDTSYEQYF	TGCAGTGCCCTCACCCGGGACACCTCCTACGAGCAGTACTTC
TRBJ2-2	NA	TRBV30	NA	CAWSGNPGTGELFF	TGTGCCTGGAGTGGGAACCCTGGCACCGGGGAGCTGTTTTTT
TRBJ2-7	once	TRBV11-2	NA	CAGSLAAADSEQYF	TGTGCCGGCAGCTTAGCCGCGGCAGACTCGGAGCAGTACTTC
TRBJ2-7	NA	TRBV11-2	TRBD1	CASSLHDRERDEQYF	TGTGCCAGCAGCTTACACGACAGGGAGAGGGACGAGCAGTACTTC
TRBJ1-1	few	TRBV7-6	NA	CASSLGTGFEAFF	TGTGCCAGCAGCTTAGGCACAGGGTTTGAAGCTTTCTTT
TRBJ2-1	NA	TRBV19	TRBD2	CASSIGLATSGRIEQFF	TGTGCCAGTAGTATAGGTTTAGCGACTAGCGGTCGTATTGAGCAGTTCTTC
TRBJ2-1	few	TRBV7-2	NA	CASSFFRGEIINEQFF	TGTGCCAGCAGCTTTTTTCGCGGGGAAATCATCAATGAGCAGTTCTTC
TRBJ1-5	few	TRBV20-1	NA	CSARPAEYNQPQHF	TGCAGTGCTAGGCCGGCAGAGTACAATCAGCCCCAGCATTTT
TRBJ2-3	NA	TRBV2	TRBD2	CASGLAGVQDTQYF	TGTGCCAGTGGACTAGCGGGAGTTCAAGATACGCAGTATTTT
TRBJ2-4	few	TRBV15	NA	CATSEAKGRDIQYF	TGTGCCACCAGCGAGGCCAAGGGAAGAGACATTCAGTACTTC
TRBJ2-2	few	TRBV29-1	NA	CSGENPLGELFF	TGCAGCGGCGAGAACCCTCTAGGGGAGCTGTTTTTT
TRBJ1-1	NA	TRBV12-3/TRBV12-4	NA	CTSRGQANTEAFF	TGTACCAGCAGGGGTCAAGCGAACACTGAAGCTTTCTTT
TRBJ1-5	NA	TRBV2	NA	CAGSDGAGRGQPQHF	TGTGCCGGCAGTGATGGGGCAGGTCGCGGTCAGCCCCAGCATTTT
TRBJ2-2	few	TRBV27	TRBD1	CASSLDRGRLRYTGELFF	TGTGCCAGCAGTTTAGACAGGGGGCGACTAAGGTACACCGGGGAGCTGTTTTTT
TRBJ1-2	few	TRBV19	NA	CASSMAGTSGYTF	TGTGCCAGTAGTATGGCAGGAACGAGCGGCTACACCTTC
TRBJ2-1	NA	TRBV12-3/TRBV12-4	NA	CASSLRATRYFF	TGTGCCAGCAGTTTAAGGGCCACACGCTATTTCTTC
TRBJ2-2	NA	TRBV7-2	NA	CASSLEGSSTGELFF	TGTGCCAGCAGCTTAGAGGGCAGTTCAACCGGGGAGCTGTTTTTT
TRBJ2-3	NA	TRBV12-3/TRBV12-4	TRBD1	CASSGQGRDTQYF	TGTGCCAGCAGCGGACAGGGACGGGATACGCAGTATTTT
TRBJ1-2	many	TRBV29-1	NA	CSVASGVYGYTF	TGCAGCGTGGCGTCAGGTGTCTATGGCTACACCTTC
TRBJ1-4	few	TRBV18	NA	CASSPGYRAFSRDEKLFF	TGTGCCAGCTCACCGGGCTACAGGGCATTCTCCAGAGACGAAAAACTGTTTTTT
TRBJ1-1	many	TRBV28	NA	CASSLAQGPEAFF	TGTGCCAGCAGTTTGGCCCAGGGCCCTGAAGCTTTCTTT
TRBJ2-1	NA	TRBV6-2/TRBV6-3	NA	CASIEGGVQFF	TGTGCCAGCATCGAGGGGGGGGTGCAGTTCTTC
TRBJ1-2	few	TRBV20-1	NA	CSAQNPQVNYGYTF	TGCAGTGCTCAGAATCCCCAAGTTAACTATGGCTACACCTTC
TRBJ2-1	many	TRBV3-1	NA	CASSQETLVRDEQFF	TGTGCCAGCAGCCAAGAAACCCTAGTTCGAGATGAGCAGTTCTTC